This T cell receptor (beta chain) derives from a study of early T cells in non-severe SARS-CoV-2 infection. A single record per CDR3 protein comes from TCRdb applying MiXCR to the 5' RACE reads. Of about 48,000 distinct CDR3 sequences in the sample, 5% to 6.5% were seen once. The table lists this clonotype with many counts. Sequenced here: whole blood, sampled at baseline. This receptor was obtained from an adult who was a healthcare worker with PCR-confirmed SARS-CoV-2 infection or an uninfected control (not recorded which).

CDR3 nucleotide sequence: TGTGCCAGCAGCTTACAGGGCACAGACACTGAAGCTTTCTTT. Its protein is CASSLQGTDTEAFF. The gene calls are TRBV7-3 and TRBJ1-1; a weak D match, TRBD1 (5 bases). The V end lost 2 bases, the J end lost 3 bases, and 10 bases lay between the germline ends. Looked up from germline, CDR1 is SGHTA and CDR2 is FQGTGA. CDR3 length: 14 amino acids.